This T cell receptor (beta chain) originates from a study of CD4 T cells in relation to SARS-CoV-2 and coronaviruses. As for the study in general: Shared crossreactive spike epitopes were mapped to their HLA restriction.

Study outcomes and limitations: The cross-reactivity analysis covered only spike protein, not other viral proteins. In around two thirds of donors, memory CD4+ clonotypes crossrecognized SARS-CoV-2 and at least one common cold coronavirus spike.

Only a few counts were recorded for this clone. Its antigen is not identified. Unexposed donor CD4+ T cells date from about 2011-2018, before the COVID-19 pandemic. CD4 enrichment then naive enrichment separated naive from memory CD4+ cells. Clones were sequenced by immunoSEQ multiplex PCR, and TCRdb holds only the in-frame ones, with some missing. The table lists some 65,000 clones, more than 75% of them singletons, with roughly 1.5% in the top ten. V dropped 4 bases and J dropped 2 bases, with 14 bases sitting between them. Germline CDR1 and CDR2: LGHDT and YNNKEL (reference sequence). The CDR3 runs to 15 residues.

This chain links TRBV3-1 (or the pseudogene TRBV3-2) with TRBJ1-1; D gene uncertain. This clonotype originated in a human donor in good health. Sequencing was done on a sample of memory CD4+ T cells from PBMCs. The CDR3 nucleotides are TGTGCCAGCAGCCCACCTCGCGGGATAAACACTGAAGCTTTCTTT. This sequence encodes CASSPPRGINTEAFF.